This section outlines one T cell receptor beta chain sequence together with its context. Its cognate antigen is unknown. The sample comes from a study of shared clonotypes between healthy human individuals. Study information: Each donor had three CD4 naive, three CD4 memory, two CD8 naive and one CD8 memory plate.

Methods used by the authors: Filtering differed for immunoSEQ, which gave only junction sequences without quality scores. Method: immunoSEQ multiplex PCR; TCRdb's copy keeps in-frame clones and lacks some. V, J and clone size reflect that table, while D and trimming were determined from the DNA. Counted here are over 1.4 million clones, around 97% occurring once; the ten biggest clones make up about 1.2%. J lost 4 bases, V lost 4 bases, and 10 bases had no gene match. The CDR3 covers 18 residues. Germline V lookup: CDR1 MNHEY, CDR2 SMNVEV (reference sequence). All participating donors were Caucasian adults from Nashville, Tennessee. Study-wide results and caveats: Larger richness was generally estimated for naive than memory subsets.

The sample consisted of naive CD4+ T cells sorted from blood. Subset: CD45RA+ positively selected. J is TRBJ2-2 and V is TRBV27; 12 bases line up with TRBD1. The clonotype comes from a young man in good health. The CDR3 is CASSSPGQGALGTGELFF. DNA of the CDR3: TGTGCCAGCAGTTCCCCGGGACAGGGGGCTCTAGGCACCGGGGAGCTGTTTTTT.